The T cell receptor beta chain described here comes from a study of early T cells in non-severe SARS-CoV-2 infection. Overall study results and limits: The VDJdb matching leaned toward anti-spike CD8 responses and overlooked private and CD4 specificities.

By sample share, this clonotype is medium-sized. The antigen is not known. TCRdb itself ran the 5' RACE reads through MiXCR, one entry per CDR3 protein. This sample has tens of thousands of distinct CDR3 sequences, with over 4% found just once. Trimming pared 2 bases from V and 0 bases from J, leaving 10 bases between. The CDR3 consists of 15 residues. Looked up from germline, CDR1 is SGHAT and CDR2 is FQNNGV. The gene calls are TRBV11-2 and TRBJ2-5; possible D gene TRBD1, 6 bases. The sequence was obtained from an adult who was a healthcare worker with PCR-confirmed SARS-CoV-2 infection or an uninfected control (not recorded which). Sequenced: whole blood. Written as DNA, the CDR3 is TGTGCCAGCAGCTTACTAGGACAGTACCAAGAGACCCAGTACTTC. Amino acid sequence: CASSLLGQYQETQYF.